This T cell receptor (beta chain) is drawn from a study of T cell responses to AZD1222 COVID-19 vaccine (dated by TCRdb to the early 2020s). For the study in its entirety: AZD1222 recipients with second doses at about 4 weeks or about 12 weeks were pooled, because spike-specific TCR depth and breadth did not differ between schedules. A total of more than 230 trial participants underwent TCR sequencing, of whom about 210 had received two doses of AZD1222 and some 26 had received two doses of the MenACWY control vaccine. Enrollment into the trials was organized by age into subgroups of 18-55, 56-69 and 70-plus years, and those subgroups contained roughly 150, 30 and 60 TCR-sequenced participants, respectively.

Here is what the overall study found, with its caveats: Because no day 14 peak-response samples were available, the repertoires could be characterized only after the peak T cell response. Reportedly, almost half of the unique spike-specific TCRs recognized epitopes lying outside the regions that are mutated in the B.1.351 and B.1.1.7 variants. The 56-69-year group was small, and its depth increase did not reach significance, likely because of low power. Conclusions about previously exposed vaccinees were limited because only six AZD1222 recipients were SARS-CoV-2 seropositive at baseline. After two AZD1222 doses, both the breadth and the depth of spike-specific TCRs were significantly higher than at day 0 and than in MenACWY recipients. Vaccine-associated CD4 TCRs spanned the whole spike protein, with dominant responses in regions 160-218 and 743-854. Participants were mostly white British and included more females than males, and it was suggested by the authors that clonal diversity may have been underestimated.

Comment on this clone: It lacks a known antigen. No much larger clone exists at a distance of one base, and base qualities are not known.

This specimen's time point label, interpreted: baseline before first vaccination. The vaccinee samples were drawn from two UK trials, COV001 and COV002, one of which was a single-blind randomized controlled phase 2/3 trial testing AZD1222 (ChAdOx1 nCoV-19) in healthy adults. For TCRbeta chain sequencing, PBMC samples were collected from trial participants at day 0 and at day 28 after the second dose. CDR1 and CDR2 are read off the germline V gene (reference sequence) as GTSNPN and SVGIG. Trimming costs V 6 bases and J 10 bases, and their ends lie 22 bases apart. Reading from cysteine to phenylalanine, the CDR3 counts 15 amino acids. The retained sequence is limited to the CDR3, 45 bases, with the frame set at the first base. The CDR3 regions of human TCRbeta chains were analyzed by immunosequencing. The paper's processing steps were these. TCRs in the repertoires were matched against a reference library of SARS-CoV-2-specific TCRs that had been generated with the MIRA antigen-specificity platform. Breadth was defined as the fraction of unique TCRs that were SARS-CoV-2-associated, and depth was defined as the fraction of total T cells that were SARS-CoV-2-associated. Using the MIRA data, each spike-specific TCR was assigned both to the spike region to which the TCR was reactive and to a CD4 or CD8 class. Log10-transformed breadth and depth values were compared by one-way ANOVA with Sidak's multiple comparisons tests. TCRdb carries this immuneACCESS record with in-frame sequences only. Its versions omit some clonotypes, under half of them owing to an unresolved V gene in the studies checked, with the rest unexplained. Clonal size and the V and J genes are those of that table, whereas D and trimming came from the DNA. Recorded for this sample are approximately 120,000 clones; approximately 91% of them occurred a single time. The top ten hold approximately 19% of the sample.

The material was peripheral blood, obtained on day 0 of AZD1222 vaccination. This TCR was sampled from an adult in good health. The rearranged segments are TRBV30 and TRBJ1-6; possibly the D gene is TRBD1, per 6 matching bases. CDR3 region: CACYTARGAGSPLHF. The bases read TGTGCCTGCTACACCGCGCGGGGGGCGGGATCACCCCTCCACTTT.